The 32 T cell receptor beta chains below were found in one sample sequenced in a study of T cells after posttransplantation cyclophosphamide. Only in-frame clones appear in the TCRdb table, and some are missing; sequencing was by immunoSEQ multiplex PCR. The repertoire consists of about 3,700 clones, with roughly 60% occurring once and the leading ten covering around 25%. Sequences were obtained from memory CD8+ T cells sorted from blood. These receptors all come from a man younger than 45 in good health and a related stem cell transplant donor.

The V gene is TRBV28, the J gene TRBJ2-7; 8 positions agree with TRBD2. CDR1 and CDR2 (germline): MDHEN, SYDVKM. The CDR3 has 15 amino acids. Trimming at V came to 3 bases and at J to 1 base, leaving 5 bases not matched to a gene. The CDR3 is CASSFRGGVSYEQYF. For the CDR3, the DNA is TGTGCCAGCAGTTTTCGGGGGGGCGTGTCCTACGAGCAGTACTTC. Full variable domain (missing parts from reference TRBV28 and TRBJ2-7): DVKVTQSSRYLVKRTGEKVFLECVQDMDHENMFWYRQDPGLGLRLIYFSYDVKMKEKGDIPEGYSVSREKKERFSLILESASTNQTSMYLCASSFRGGVSYEQYFGPGTRLTVT.

By proportion, this clone is medium-sized (0.01 to 0.1%). The chain links TRBV7-9 to TRBJ1-6; 9 bases are a match to TRBD1. J lost 7 bases, V lost 4 bases, and 5 bases had no gene match. This CDR3 has 15 residues. Germline V CDR1 and CDR2: SEHNR, FQNEAQ (reference sequence). DNA of the CDR3: TGTGCCAGCAGCTCACCGACAGGGGGGAATTCACCCCTCCACTTT. This codes for CASSSPTGGNSPLHF.

This clone was seen a few times. This chain uses TRBV9 with TRBJ2-3; D is ambiguous. The CDR3 totals 15 residues. Germline CDR1 and CDR2: SGDLS and YYNGEE. V lost 4 bases, J lost 0 bases, and 12 bases lay in between. The CDR3 region is CASSPGWQSTDTQYF. The CDR3 DNA reads as TGTGCCAGCAGCCCCGGGTGGCAGAGCACAGATACGCAGTATTTT.

J is TRBJ2-2 and V is TRBV6-4; tentatively, D is TRBD2 (5 bases). CDR3 length equals 15 residues. V was pared by 3 bases and J by 2 bases, with 10 bases between. Germline V CDR1 and CDR2: MRHNA, SNTAGT. CDR3 sequence (DNA): TGTGCCAGCAGTGAGCTCGAGGGAAACACCGGGGAGCTGTTTTTT. Translating gives CASSELEGNTGELFF.

This clone was observed a handful of times. The V gene is TRBV7-9, the J gene TRBJ2-2; TRBD1 matches at 10 bases. This CDR3 comprises 17 residues. Germline V CDR1 and CDR2: SEHNR, FQNEAQ (reference sequence). V lost 3 bases to trimming and J lost 6 bases; unmatched junction nucleotides: 10. The CDR3 reads CASSFLGGQGPAGELFF. CDR3 sequence (DNA): TGTGCCAGCAGCTTTCTCGGGGGACAGGGGCCGGCCGGGGAGCTGTTTTTT.

The chain couples TRBV15 to TRBJ2-7, with 9 bases matching TRBD1. The CDR3 sequence is 14 residues long. With 5 bases clipped from V and 5 bases from J, the junction kept 7 bases outside the gene matches. The germline V gene has CDR1 LNHNV and CDR2 YYDKDF (reference sequence). DNA for the CDR3: TGTGCCACCAGCCCAGGGACAGGGAGAAACGAGCAGTACTTC. Amino acid sequence: CATSPGTGRNEQYF.

The rearrangement joins TRBV29-1 to TRBJ1-1, with D uncertain. There are 12 residues in the CDR3. V was clipped by 4 bases and J by 0 bases, with 6 bases between them. CDR1 is SQVTM, CDR2 ANQGSEA, per germline. The CDR3 bases are TGCAGCGTTGCGGTCATGAACACTGAAGCTTTCTTT. Its translation: CSVAVMNTEAFF.

This clone is termed large (0.1 to 1%). The rearrangement joins TRBV9 to TRBJ2-1; 8 bases agree with TRBD2. The CDR3 covers 14 residues. Germline CDR1 reads SGDLS; CDR2 reads YYNGEE. Trimming took 3 bases from V and 6 from J; bases not matched to a gene: 5. The CDR3 DNA follows: TGTGCCAGCAGCGCCTCCGGGACTAGCAATGAGCAGTTCTTC. It yields the protein CASSASGTSNEQFF.

The chain joins TRBV7-9 to TRBJ2-3; 10 bases agree with TRBD2. Germline V gives CDR1 SEHNR, CDR2 FQNEAQ (reference sequence). Trimming removed 5 bases from V and 4 bases from J; junction bases left unmatched: 6. CDR3 size: 15 residues. The CDR3 reads CASSRSGGSPDTQYF. In nucleotides, the CDR3 is TGTGCCAGCAGCCGTAGCGGGGGGTCCCCAGATACGCAGTATTTT.

The rearrangement links TRBV7-3 to TRBJ2-3; D is possibly TRBD1 (6 bases). The CDR3 totals 14 residues. Germline assignment: CDR1 SGHTA and CDR2 FQGTGA. Trimming left V 1 base short and J 3 bases short, with 8 bases between. DNA of the CDR3: TGTGCCAGCAGCTTAAGTCAGGGGACAGATACGCAGTATTTT. This encodes CASSLSQGTDTQYF. Complete variable domain (other parts from reference TRBV7-3 and TRBJ2-3): GAGVSQTPSNKVTEKGKYVELRCDPISGHTALYWYRQSLGQGPEFLIYFQGTGAADDSGLPNDRFFAVRPEGSVSTLKIQRTERGDSAVYLCASSLSQGTDTQYFGPGTRLTVL.

In DNA, the CDR3 is TGTGCCAGCAGCCAAGATACAGGGAGCAATCAGCCCCAGCATTTT. As protein: CASSQDTGSNQPQHF. The genes are TRBV4-2 and TRBJ1-5; maybe TRBD1 (6 bases). V was shortened by 0 bases and J by 1 base, with 7 bases between the two germline ends. The CDR3 totals 15 residues. Germline V gene sequence: CDR1 LGHNA, CDR2 YNFKEQ.

In this sample, this clone turned up a few times. The rearrangement uses TRBV13 and TRBJ2-3; 8 positions match TRBD2. The germline gives CDR1 PRHDT, CDR2 FYEKMQ (reference sequence). V dropped 4 bases and J dropped 5; count of bases not matched to a gene: 8. The CDR3 covers 15 residues. As DNA, the CDR3 is TGTGCCAGCAGCTCCGGCACGACTAGCGTAGATACGCAGTATTTT. This gives the protein CASSSGTTSVDTQYF.

This clone showed up just once. The chain has TRBV7-3 and TRBJ2-3; D remains unclear. V dropped 2 bases and J dropped 4 bases, with 7 bases sitting between them. The germline CDR1 and CDR2 sequences are SGHTA and FQGTGA. The CDR3 runs to 13 residues. CDR3 DNA sequence: TGTGCCAGCAGCTTAGTCCCCTCAGATACGCAGTATTTT. Translation gives CASSLVPSDTQYF.

This chain links TRBV7-9 with TRBJ2-3, with D uncertain. The CDR3 is 15 amino acids. In germline, CDR1 is SEHNR, CDR2 FQNEAQ (reference sequence). The germline V and J ends were trimmed by 5 bases and 3 bases, with 15 bases remaining between them. Here the CDR3 DNA reads TGTGCCAGCAGCCCCTTGCAGGCCCAGACAGATACGCAGTATTTT. Its protein is CASSPLQAQTDTQYF.

A few counts support this clone. The J gene is TRBJ2-5, the V gene TRBV5-5; 11 bases fit TRBD1. CDR1 is SGHKS, CDR2 YYEKEE, per germline (reference sequence). The junction had 10 bases not matched to a gene; V was cut back by 4 bases and J by 11 bases. The CDR3 extends over 14 amino acids. Here the CDR3 reads CASSPGQGAREQYF. CDR3 nucleotide sequence: TGTGCCAGCAGCCCCGGACAGGGGGCGAGGGAGCAGTACTTC.

J is TRBJ2-3 and V is TRBV15; 9 bases map to TRBD2. The CDR3 runs 18 residues. With 0 bases clipped from V and 4 bases from J, the junction kept 11 bases outside the gene matches. The germline gives CDR1 LNHNV, CDR2 YYDKDF (reference sequence). Written as DNA, the CDR3 is TGTGCCACCAGCAGAGATCAAGGTAGCGGGGGCCGGTCAGATACGCAGTATTTT. This sequence encodes CATSRDQGSGGRSDTQYF.

This clone appeared a few times. In nucleotides, the CDR3 is TGTGCCACCAGCAGAGATATAACAGGGCTGAACAATGAGCAGTTCTTC. This gives the protein CATSRDITGLNNEQFF. The chain carries TRBV15 and TRBJ2-1; possibly TRBD1 for D (6 bases). CDR3 length: 16 amino acids. V lost 0 bases and J 5 bases, leaving 14 bases between the germline ends. Germline-derived CDR1 and CDR2 are LNHNV and YYDKDF (reference sequence).

The chain employs TRBV5-6 and TRBJ2-7, with TRBD2 matching 8 bases. Germline V gives CDR1 SGHDT, CDR2 YYEEEE. Trimming at V came to 4 bases and at J to 5 bases, leaving 11 bases not matched to a gene. The CDR3 consists of 15 residues. The CDR3 loop is CASSPHSGDRNEQYF. For the CDR3, the DNA is TGTGCCAGCAGCCCCCATAGCGGGGATCGGAACGAGCAGTACTTC.

The chain uses TRBV9 and TRBJ2-3; 10 positions agree with TRBD2. The J segment lost 0 bases and the V segment lost 2 bases, leaving 15 bases of the junction unmatched. Germline loops: CDR1 SGDLS, CDR2 YYNGEE. The CDR3 has 20 residues. CDR3 protein: CASSVPVAGGSPPSTDTQYF. In nucleotides, the CDR3 is TGTGCCAGCAGCGTCCCCGTAGCGGGGGGTTCACCACCTAGCACAGATACGCAGTATTTT.

This chain joins TRBV7-8 and TRBJ2-1; D not certain. V dropped 1 base and J dropped 5 bases, with 6 bases sitting between them. Germline V gene lookup returns CDR1 SGHVS and CDR2 FQNEAQ. The CDR3 totals 13 residues. CDR3 coding DNA: TGTGCCAGCAGCTTAGGACTTCACAATGAGCAGTTCTTC. It specifies CASSLGLHNEQFF.

This chain uses TRBV5-6 with TRBJ2-7; D is perhaps TRBD2 (5 bases). Per the germline V gene, CDR1 is SGHDT and CDR2 is YYEEEE. The CDR3 has 14 residues. The V end lost 4 bases, the J end lost 2 bases, and 13 bases lay between the germline ends. The CDR3 reads CASSSPPGTYEQYF. The DNA of the CDR3 is TGTGCCAGCAGCAGCCCGCCGGGGACCTACGAGCAGTACTTC.

This chain connects TRBV4-3 to TRBJ1-2, with D possibly matching TRBD1 (6 bases). Trimming left V 8 bases short and J 4 bases short, with 20 bases between. CDR1 is LGHNA and CDR2 is YSLEER in the germline V gene. CDR3 size: 15 residues. CDR3 protein: CASSISRGASYGYTF. In DNA form, the CDR3 reads TGCGCCAGCTCTATAAGCCGGGGGGCGAGCTATGGCTACACCTTC.

V usage is TRBV10-3 and J usage is TRBJ1-2, with a weak D call TRBD1 (6 bases). Trimming took 2 bases from V and 0 from J, leaving 10 bases between them. The germline V gene has CDR1 ENHRY and CDR2 SYGVKD. This CDR3 region has 15 residues. The chain's CDR3 is CAISERTEANYGYTF. The CDR3 DNA is TGTGCCATCAGTGAGAGGACAGAAGCTAACTATGGCTACACCTTC.

Details on this clone: This CDR3 is also generated by other DNA sequences in the sample. The chain has TRBV5-4 and TRBJ2-3; D gene ambiguous. The germline V and J ends were trimmed by 5 bases and 3 bases, with 13 bases remaining between them. The CDR3 loop spans 14 amino acids. Germline-derived CDR1 and CDR2 are SGHNT and YYREEE (reference sequence). This CDR3 reads CASRPSGGTDTQYF. DNA of the CDR3: TGTGCCAGCAGACCTAGTGGTGGAACAGATACGCAGTATTTT.

The V call is TRBV15, the J call TRBJ1-2, with D unresolved. There are 15 residues in the CDR3. The V gene's germline CDR1 is LNHNV and CDR2 YYDKDF (reference sequence). The V gene lost 3 bases and the J gene lost 4 bases, with 15 bases spanning the gap. The CDR3 loop reads CATSSTVSGFYGYTF. The CDR3 nucleotides are TGTGCCACCAGCAGTACGGTCTCGGGTTTCTATGGCTACACCTTC. Using reference TRBV15 and TRBJ1-2 for the parts outside the CDR3, the full variable domain is DAMVIQNPRYQVTQFGKPVTLSCSQTLNHNVMYWYQQKSSQAPKLLFHYYDKDFNNEADTPDNFQSRRPNTSFCFLDIRSPGLGDTAMYLCATSSTVSGFYGYTFGSGTRLTVV.

The J gene is TRBJ1-5, the V gene TRBV4-1, with D perhaps TRBD1 (5 bases). Germline V gives CDR1 MGHRA, CDR2 YSYEKL. V was cut by 1 base and J by 7 bases, with 11 bases left in between. This CDR3 is built from 14 residues. The CDR3 loop reads CASSQAEGQQPQHF. The CDR3 bases are TGCGCCAGCAGCCAAGCGGAGGGGCAACAGCCCCAGCATTTT.

V gene TRBV2 combines with J gene TRBJ2-6; TRBD1 might be the D (5 bases). CDR3 length: 18 amino acids. Germline CDR1 reads SNHLY; CDR2 reads FYNNEI. V shed 3 bases and J shed 4 bases, with 19 bases lying between them. The CDR3: CASSDWTSQRSGANVLTF. Here the CDR3 DNA reads TGTGCCAGCAGTGACTGGACAAGCCAAAGGTCCGGGGCCAACGTCCTGACTTTC.

The chain has TRBV27 and TRBJ1-2; tentatively, D is TRBD1 (6 bases). The CDR3 has 14 amino acids. Trimming removed 6 bases from V and 0 bases from J, with 11 bases in between. CDR1 and CDR2 from the germline V gene are MNHEY and SMNVEV (reference sequence). The CDR3 DNA follows: TGTGCCAGCAGGGGGGCCGATACTAACTATGGCTACACCTTC. It specifies CASRGADTNYGYTF.

The genes are TRBV6-6 and TRBJ2-3, with D perhaps TRBD2 (5 bases). This CDR3 comprises 12 residues. Looked up from germline, CDR1 is MNHNY and CDR2 is SVGAGI (reference sequence). V dropped 4 bases and J dropped 4 bases, with 6 bases sitting between them. CDR3: CASSSGSDTQYF. DNA of the CDR3: TGTGCCAGCAGTTCGGGGTCAGATACGCAGTATTTT.

The CDR3 DNA is TGTGCCAGCAGCTTAGACCGAGGGATGGACAGGACCAATCAGCCCCAGCATTTT. It encodes CASSLDRGMDRTNQPQHF. The J gene is TRBJ1-5, the V gene TRBV7-9; 7 bases align to TRBD1. Losses at the gene ends were 1 base for V and 3 bases for J; bases not matched to a gene: 12. This CDR3 has 18 amino acids. CDR1 is SEHNR and CDR2 is FQNEAQ in the germline V gene (reference sequence).

J is TRBJ1-5 and V is TRBV4-1; D might be TRBD1 (5 bases). V lost 2 bases to trimming and J lost 1 base, with 9 bases between them. CDR1 and CDR2 (germline): MGHRA, YSYEKL. CDR3 length: 15 residues. The CDR3 DNA reads as TGCGCCAGCAGCCAACTGGGGGGGAGCAATCAGCCCCAGCATTTT. It yields the protein CASSQLGGSNQPQHF.

V is TRBV5-4 and J is TRBJ2-7; 13 bases map to TRBD2. Germline assignment: CDR1 SGHNT and CDR2 YYREEE (reference sequence). This CDR3 is 15 amino acids long. V dropped 4 bases and J dropped 2; count of bases not matched to a gene: 3. The CDR3 sequence is CASSLGLAGAYEQYF. The CDR3 bases are TGTGCCAGCAGCCTCGGACTAGCGGGGGCCTACGAGCAGTACTTC.